Below are 25 T cell receptor beta chains sequenced from a single sample in a study of identical twins. TCRdb independently ran MiXCR on the 5' RACE reads; one entry per CDR3 protein. The table has about 660,000 distinct CDR3 sequences, over 8.5% seen once; the top ten hold 0.8% to 1%. These same records also appear under a second study, on yellow fever vaccine responses in identical twins.

Material: PBMCs. The receptors were sampled from a woman between 18 and 29 years old in good health.

As DNA, the CDR3 is TGTGCCAGCAGTCAAGGCAGGGCGGGGTACAATGAGCAGTTCTTC. Residues: CASSQGRAGYNEQFF. The chain links TRBV6-1 to TRBJ2-1, with TRBD2 as a possible D gene (6 bases). This CDR3 is built from 15 residues. V lost 5 bases and J 4 bases, leaving 15 bases between the germline ends. The V gene's germline CDR1 is MNHNS and CDR2 SASEGT.

The chain links TRBV7-2 to TRBJ2-5, with D hard to call. From germline, CDR1 is SGHTA and CDR2 FQGNSA. CDR3 size: 13 residues. V dropped 3 bases and J dropped 3 bases, with 8 bases sitting between them. The CDR3, as DNA: TGTGCCAGCAGCTTTCCACGGGAAGAGACCCAGTACTTC. Its protein product is CASSFPREETQYF. The entire variable domain, with the rest obtained from reference TRBV7-2 and TRBJ2-5, is as follows: GAGVSQSPSNKVTEKGKDVELRCDPISGHTALYWYRQSLGQGLEFLIYFQGNSAPDKSGLPSDRFSAERTGGSVSTLTIQRTQQEDSAVYLCASSFPREETQYFGPGTRLLVL.

This clonotype was seen ten or more times. The chain combines TRBV7-2 with TRBJ2-1, with 13 bases matching TRBD2. Germline V lookup: CDR1 SGHTA, CDR2 FQGNSA. V was clipped by 0 bases and J by 5 bases; unmatched bases: 7. The CDR3 sequence is 18 residues long. The DNA of the CDR3 is TGTGCCAGCAGCTTAGCCCTACTAGCGGGAGGGATTGACAATGAGCAGTTCTTC. Encoded protein: CASSLALLAGGIDNEQFF.

This clonotype was seen repeatedly, ten times or more. The J gene is TRBJ2-2, the V gene TRBV2; 11 bases agree with TRBD2. Germline loops: CDR1 SNHLY, CDR2 FYNNEI. The CDR3 is 16 amino acids. The ends lost 6 bases at V and 4 bases at J; junction bases unmatched: 7. The CDR3 sequence: CASSALAGGPTGELFF. CDR3 nucleotide sequence: TGTGCCAGCAGCGCCCTAGCGGGGGGCCCCACCGGGGAGCTGTTTTTT. The full variable domain, with the rest looked up from reference TRBV2 and TRBJ2-2, is EPEVTQTPSHQVTQMGQEVILRCVPISNHLYFYWYRQILGQKVEFLVSFYNNEISEKSEIFDDQFSVERPDGSNFTLKIRSTKLEDSAMYFCASSALAGGPTGELFFGEGSRLTVL.

This clonotype was recorded a few times. No conserved phenylalanine or tryptophan is present at the end of the CDR3, so a read error is the likely explanation. The CDR3 DNA is TGCAGTGCTAGGGTTGGAGGGAACACTGAAGCTTTCCTT. It translates to CSARVGGNTEAFL. The J gene is TRBJ1-1, the V gene TRBV20-1, with unresolved D. The length of the CDR3 is 13 residues. The V end was cut by 3 bases, the J end by 1 base, with 9 bases between. CDR1 and CDR2 from the germline V gene are DFQATT and SNEGSKA (reference sequence).

This sequence joins TRBV7-9 and TRBJ2-3, with a possible D match to TRBD1 (6 bases). Germline CDR1 and CDR2: SEHNR and FQNEAQ (reference sequence). Trimming stripped 5 bases from V and 6 bases from J, with 21 bases between. The CDR3 contains 16 residues. CDR3: CASSPDRPTNVDTQYF. For the CDR3, the DNA is TGTGCCAGCAGCCCAGACAGGCCTACGAATGTCGATACGCAGTATTTT. The variable domain in full, with the rest retrieved from reference TRBV7-9 and TRBJ2-3, is DTGVSQNPRHKITKRGQNVTFRCDPISEHNRLYWYRQTLGQGPEFLTYFQNEAQLEKSRLLSDRFSAERPKGSFSTLEIQRTEQGDSAMYLCASSPDRPTNVDTQYFGPGTRLTVL.

This clonotype occurred many times. This chain uses TRBV20-1 with TRBJ1-4; TRBD1 might be the D (5 bases). This CDR3 is built from 13 residues. Germline values: CDR1 DFQATT, CDR2 SNEGSKA (reference sequence). V was trimmed by 5 bases and J by 5 bases, leaving 12 bases between them. The CDR3 protein is CSAAGTLNEKLFF. DNA for the CDR3: TGCAGTGCTGCCGGGACCTTAAATGAAAAACTGTTTTTT.

In its sample, this clonotype was seen a few times. This chain connects TRBV7-8 to TRBJ2-7, with no clear D. This CDR3 has 13 residues. CDR1 is SGHVS, CDR2 FQNEAQ, per germline. Deletions cut 5 bases from V and 4 bases from J, with 12 bases between. CDR3: CASSKRTEYEQYF. CDR3 bases: TGTGCCAGCAGCAAACGGACGGAATACGAGCAGTACTTC.

This clonotype was observed at least ten times. The chain links TRBV10-3 to TRBJ2-1; 8 bases agree with TRBD2. The CDR3 consists of 16 residues. The germline gives CDR1 ENHRY, CDR2 SYGVKD. J gave up 0 bases and V 3 bases, and 4 bases lay outside the gene matches. The CDR3 DNA reads as TGTGCCATCAGTGAACCGGGGGGGAGCTCCTACAATGAGCAGTTCTTC. Its translation is CAISEPGGSSYNEQFF.

The chain couples TRBV7-8 to TRBJ2-1, with D unclear. This CDR3 is 15 amino acids long. The V gene lost 0 bases and the J gene lost 5 bases, with 11 bases spanning the gap. Germline lookup yields CDR1 SGHVS and CDR2 FQNEAQ. This CDR3 reads CASSLAPGEHNEQFF. In nucleotides, the CDR3 is TGTGCCAGCAGCTTAGCGCCCGGAGAGCACAATGAGCAGTTCTTC. Filled out from reference TRBV7-8 and TRBJ2-1, the complete variable domain reads GAGVSQSPRYKVAKRGQDVALRCDPISGHVSLFWYQQALGQGPEFLTYFQNEAQLDKSGLPSDRFFAERPEGSVSTLKIQRTQQEDSAVYLCASSLAPGEHNEQFFGPGTRLTVL.

This clonotype has a handful of counts. The junction differs from germline at one of its ends, possibly a read error. In nucleotides, the CDR3 is TGTGCCAGAAGTTTAATAAAGTCGATGAACACTGAAGCTTTCTTT. Its protein is CARSLIKSMNTEAFF. The chain employs TRBV28 and TRBJ1-1; D gene ambiguous. CDR1 and CDR2 from the germline V gene are MDHEN and SYDVKM. The CDR3 is 15 amino acids. Supplemented by reference TRBV28 and TRBJ1-1, the full variable domain reads DVKVTQSSRYLVKRTGEKVFLECVQDMDHENMFWYRQDPGLGLRLIYFSYDVKMKEKGDIPEGYSVSREKKERFSLILESASTNQTSMYLCARSLIKSMNTEAFFGQGTRLTVV.

The chain uses TRBV4-3 and TRBJ2-1; 9 bases align to TRBD1. V dropped 4 bases and J dropped 0; count of bases not matched to a gene: 4. CDR1 LGHNA and CDR2 YSLEER come from the germline V gene. CDR3 length equals 16 residues. The CDR3 nucleotides are TGCGCCAGCAGCCCAGGGACAGGGAGCTCCTACAATGAGCAGTTCTTC. This codes for CASSPGTGSSYNEQFF.

CDR3 amino acids: CSARVDTELIPLHF. CDR3 nucleotides: TGCAGTGCTAGAGTTGATACCGAGCTGATACCCCTCCACTTT. The gene calls are TRBV20-1 and TRBJ1-6, with D unclear. The germline V gene encodes CDR1 DFQATT and CDR2 SNEGSKA (reference sequence). V gave up 1 base and J gave up 12 bases, with 16 bases separating them. This CDR3 is 14 amino acids long.

This clonotype was counted only a few times. V gene TRBV6-5 combines with J gene TRBJ1-2; TRBD1 is a possible D gene (5 bases). Between the trimmed V and J ends, which lost 3 bases and 4 bases, there was a span of 15 bases. The CDR3 runs to 15 residues. Germline assignment: CDR1 MNHEY and CDR2 SVGAGI. CDR3 residues: CASSYPQGGGYGYTF. The CDR3 region has the DNA TGTGCCAGCAGTTATCCGCAGGGTGGGGGCTATGGCTACACCTTC.

The rearrangement links TRBV12-5 to TRBJ2-3, with D hard to call. Germline CDR1 is LGHNT and CDR2 is FRNRAP. V was shortened by 3 bases and J by 7 bases, with 8 bases between the two germline ends. The CDR3 has 12 residues. The CDR3 coding sequence is TGTGCTAGTGGTTTTACATCACATACGCAGTATTTT. It is translated as CASGFTSHTQYF. Combining the CDR3 with reference TRBV12-5 and TRBJ2-3 gives the whole variable domain DARVTQTPRHKVTEMGQEVTMRCQPILGHNTVFWYRQTMMQGLELLAYFRNRAPLDDSGMPKDRFSAEMPDATLATLKIQPSEPRDSAVYFCASGFTSHTQYFGPGTRLTVL.

The V call is TRBV9, the J call TRBJ1-1; D uncertain. The germline CDR1 and CDR2 sequences are SGDLS and YYNGEE. CDR3 length: 12 amino acids. The V end lost 7 bases, the J end lost 0 bases, and 7 bases lay between the germline ends. The chain's CDR3 is CASGSLNTEAFF. DNA of the CDR3: TGTGCCAGCGGGTCGTTGAACACTGAAGCTTTCTTT.

The chain carries TRBV27 and TRBJ2-1; TRBD2 agrees at 12 bases. Germline values: CDR1 MNHEY, CDR2 SMNVEV (reference sequence). V shed 5 bases and J 11 bases; nucleotides not matched to a gene: 10. The CDR3 runs to 15 residues. CDR3 sequence: CASSPRTSGTSQQFF. Written as DNA, the CDR3 is TGTGCCAGCAGTCCCCGGACTAGCGGGACTTCACAGCAGTTCTTC.

This sequence joins TRBV10-3 and TRBJ1-2, with a weak D call TRBD1 (5 bases). V shed 3 bases and J shed 5 bases, with 13 bases lying between them. This CDR3 is built from 14 residues. In germline, CDR1 is ENHRY, CDR2 SYGVKD. The CDR3 DNA is TGTGCCATCAGTGAACGGCAGGGAGGTTATGGCTACACCTTC. It yields the protein CAISERQGGYGYTF.

There are many counts of this clonotype. This sequence joins TRBV4-3 and TRBJ1-5; D is unresolved. This CDR3 is built from 14 residues. The germline gives CDR1 LGHNA, CDR2 YSLEER. V was trimmed by 2 bases and J by 2 bases, leaving 7 bases between them. The DNA for the CDR3 is TGCGCCAGCAGCCAATACATGGGCAATCAGCCCCAGCATTTT. It is translated as CASSQYMGNQPQHF.

The sample holds a few counts of this clonotype. The chain uses TRBV5-1 and TRBJ2-5; D possibly corresponds to TRBD2 (6 bases). The germline V gene encodes CDR1 SGHRS and CDR2 YFSETQ. The CDR3 covers 14 residues. Trimming pared 5 bases from V and 5 bases from J, leaving 16 bases between. CDR3 residues: CASRRTGDPETQYF. In DNA form, the CDR3 reads TGCGCCAGCAGACGCACGGGGGATCCGGAGACCCAGTACTTC.

The chain employs TRBV7-2 and TRBJ2-3; the D gene is possibly TRBD2 (5 bases). CDR1 SGHTA and CDR2 FQGNSA come from the germline V gene. CDR3 size: 15 residues. The germline V and J ends were trimmed by 5 bases and 2 bases, with 14 bases remaining between them. The CDR3 DNA follows: TGTGCCAGCAGCCCACGGGGAGACCTCACAGATACGCAGTATTTT. Its translation: CASSPRGDLTDTQYF.

This clonotype was observed many times. The chain employs TRBV12-3 or TRBV12-4 and TRBJ2-7, with a possible D match to TRBD1 (6 bases). Trimming removed 3 bases from V and 2 bases from J, with 11 bases in between. CDR3 length: 14 amino acids. The CDR3 DNA sequence: TGTGCCAGCAGTTTTCAGGACAGAACCTACGAGCAGTACTTC. The encoded protein is CASSFQDRTYEQYF.

The rearrangement joins TRBV28 to TRBJ2-7; maybe TRBD2 (5 bases). Between the trimmed V and J ends, which lost 5 bases and 3 bases, there was a span of 14 bases. Per the germline V gene, CDR1 is MDHEN and CDR2 is SYDVKM. This CDR3 has 14 residues. The CDR3 is CASSGRTRVYEQYF. CDR3 coding DNA: TGTGCCAGCAGTGGGCGGACGAGGGTCTACGAGCAGTACTTC.

This clonotype was counted at least ten times. The chain recombines TRBV20-1 with TRBJ2-1, with TRBD2 as a possible D gene (6 bases). CDR1 and CDR2 (germline): DFQATT, SNEGSKA (reference sequence). Trimming stripped 0 bases from V and 4 bases from J, with 13 bases between. This CDR3 is built from 15 residues. The CDR3 DNA reads TGCAGTGCTAGAGATTTTAGCGGTTCTTACAATGAGCAGTTCTTC. This codes for CSARDFSGSYNEQFF.

This sequence joins TRBV28 and TRBJ2-4; 7 bases align to TRBD1. The V gene's germline CDR1 is MDHEN and CDR2 SYDVKM. CDR3 length: 14 amino acids. V shed 4 bases, J shed 4 bases, and the junction held 4 bases outside the gene matches. This CDR3 reads CASSYRGRKNIQYF. CDR3 DNA: TGTGCCAGCAGTTACAGGGGTCGGAAAAACATTCAGTACTTC.